The rows below give T cell receptor beta chains drawn from one sample of a study of blood T cell repertoires in COVID-19. Clones were sequenced by immunoSEQ multiplex PCR, and TCRdb holds only the in-frame ones, with some missing. This sample has roughly 300,000 clones, with approximately 84% found just once. Sequencing was performed on peripheral blood. The origin of the receptors is a human donor with COVID-19, enrolled during active disease. The donor label of this sample is uncertain. Both conserved end residues are part of each CDR3. The D gene is left open where the match is weak. Clone size is not always given. Where it is, it says once, few, many or a class for expanded clones.

cdr3_nt	cdr3_aa	v_call	j_call	d_call	clone_size
TGTGCCATCAAAGGACAGGGGAACACCGGGGAGCTGTTTTTT	CAIKGQGNTGELFF	TRBV10-3	TRBJ2-2	TRBD1	once
TGTGCCAGCGCCCCCGGGCCAGGGAACGCTTACGAGCAGTACTTC	CASAPGPGNAYEQYF	TRBV7-6	TRBJ2-7	-	-
TGTGCCAGTAGCGAAATTTCGGGTAACTACGAGCAGTACTTC	CASSEISGNYEQYF	TRBV19	TRBJ2-7	-	-
TGTGCCCATTACGGGGAGGAGGTGAATGGCTACACCTTC	CAHYGEEVNGYTF	TRBV7-2	TRBJ1-2	-	-
TGCGCCAGCAGCCAAGATAGCGGGGAGTGGAATGAGCAGTTCTTC	CASSQDSGEWNEQFF	TRBV4-1	TRBJ2-1	TRBD2	few
TGTGCCAGCAGCCAAATCCAGACAGGGGGGTATGAAAAACTGTTTTTT	CASSQIQTGGYEKLFF	TRBV9	TRBJ1-4	TRBD1	-
TGTGCCAGCAGCCCCGGCGGTGACAGGGCCACCTACGAGCAGTACTTC	CASSPGGDRATYEQYF	TRBV5-4	TRBJ2-7	TRBD1	-
TGTGCCAGCTCACCAGGGACAGGGGGCGGCTATGGCTACACCTTC	CASSPGTGGGYGYTF	TRBV18	TRBJ1-2	TRBD1	-
TGTGCCAGTAGTCCTGGGACAGGGGAACCCTACGAGCAGTACTTC	CASSPGTGEPYEQYF	TRBV19	TRBJ2-7	TRBD1	-
TGCGCCAGCAGCCAAGCATTAGCGGGCGTCTATGAGCAGTTCTTC	CASSQALAGVYEQFF	TRBV4-1	TRBJ2-1	TRBD2	few
TGTGCCAGCAGCTGGCCGGGACAGACACCCACAGATACGCAGTATTTT	CASSWPGQTPTDTQYF	TRBV7-2	TRBJ2-3	TRBD1	-
TGTGCCAGCAGGGACTCGAATCTGAACACTGAAGCTTTCTTT	CASRDSNLNTEAFF	TRBV6-5	TRBJ1-1	-	once
TGTGCCAGCAGTCCGGGACAGGGTATTAATTCACCCCTCCACTTT	CASSPGQGINSPLHF	TRBV27	TRBJ1-6	TRBD1	-
TGTGCCAGCAGTTCCCCTTTCGGGACTAGCGGGAGTCAGGTCGGGGAGCTGTTTTTT	CASSSPFGTSGSQVGELFF	TRBV28	TRBJ2-2	TRBD2	-
TGTGCCAGCAGCTTGTCGGGGTTCACGCATCAGCCCCAGCATTTT	CASSLSGFTHQPQHF	TRBV7-2	TRBJ1-5	-	-
TGTGCCAGCAGCCGCCCCCGGGACAACCCTCGGGTCCTGACTTTC	CASSRPRDNPRVLTF	TRBV6-5	TRBJ2-6	-	-
TGTGCCAGCAGCCCGACAGGGGGCTGGCGTGGCTACACCTTC	CASSPTGGWRGYTF	TRBV5-8	TRBJ1-2	TRBD1	-
TGTGCCAGCAGCCAACTCGGGACTACTCCCAATGAGCAGTTCTTC	CASSQLGTTPNEQFF	TRBV7-3	TRBJ2-1	TRBD2	few
TGTGCCAGCAGCTCCCTCCTAGCTAATCAGCCCCAGCATTTT	CASSSLLANQPQHF	TRBV5-6	TRBJ1-5	-	few
TGTGCCAGCAGCTTGGGTGTGGCAGGGGGCTACGAGCAGTACTTC	CASSLGVAGGYEQYF	TRBV5-5	TRBJ2-7	TRBD1	-
TGCGCCAGCAGCTTAGCTAGTGAAGCTTTCTTT	CASSLASEAFF	TRBV5-1	TRBJ1-1	-	-
TGTGCCAGCAGTGAATGGTGGACTAGCGGGAGTAGGACAGATACGCAGTATTTT	CASSEWWTSGSRTDTQYF	TRBV2	TRBJ2-3	TRBD2	-
TGTGCCAGCAGTTTCGGGGACAGAACTAATTCACCCCTCCACTTT	CASSFGDRTNSPLHF	TRBV28	TRBJ1-6	TRBD1	-
TGTGCCAGCAGCTTTTATTACGTTGTTGGAGAGGCCAGCACAGATACGCAGTATTTT	CASSFYYVVGEASTDTQYF	TRBV11-2	TRBJ2-3	-	-
TGTGCTAGTGGTTTGGTACGAAAGGAGGGGGCCGCAGATACGCAGTATTTT	CASGLVRKEGAADTQYF	TRBV12-5	TRBJ2-3	-	-
TGTGCCAGCAGCGTAGGGACTTTTACCGGGGAGCTGTTTTTT	CASSVGTFTGELFF	TRBV9	TRBJ2-2	-	-
TGTGCCAGCAGCCGGGACAGATCCTACGAGCAGTACTTC	CASSRDRSYEQYF	TRBV2	TRBJ2-7	TRBD1	-